The 6 T cell receptor beta chains below all came from one sample that was sequenced in a study of cytomegalovirus exposure and HLA in healthy donors. The PCR used 60 Vbeta and 13 Jbeta primers. Sequencing was performed with immunoSEQ multiplex PCR; in TCRdb, only in-frame clones are kept and a portion is missing. The data contain roughly 200,000 clones, just over 75% of them singletons. Sequenced input: PBMCs. The source of these receptors is a man between 18 and 35 years old in good health and CMV-seronegative.

CDR3 sequence reads: CASSSPGTTTSTEAFF. The CDR3 bases are TGTGCCAGCAGTTCCCCCGGGACAACAACCAGCACTGAAGCTTTCTTT. This chain uses TRBV6-6 with TRBJ1-1, with D tentatively TRBD1 (6 bases). Trimming took off 4 bases at V and 4 bases at J, with 19 bases between the two ends. The CDR3 is made up of 16 amino acids. Per the germline V gene, CDR1 is MNHNY and CDR2 is SVGAGI (reference sequence).

This chain uses TRBV2 with TRBJ2-7; the match to TRBD2 covers 7 bases. Trimming at V came to 4 bases and at J to 5 bases, leaving 8 bases not matched to a gene. The CDR3 runs to 14 residues. CDR1 is SNHLY, CDR2 FYNNEI, per germline. CDR3 residues: CASSAQGGLDEQYF. CDR3 sequence (DNA): TGTGCCAGCAGTGCCCAGGGAGGGCTGGACGAGCAGTACTTC.

This clone was counted only a few times. The rearrangement uses TRBV5-1 and TRBJ1-1; 7 bases align to TRBD1. The junction had 4 bases not matched to a gene; V was cut back by 4 bases and J by 4 bases. The CDR3 has 13 amino acids. CDR1 SGHRS and CDR2 YFSETQ come from the germline V gene. The CDR3 DNA reads as TGCGCCAGCAGCATTACAGGGGTCACTGAAGCTTTCTTT. As protein: CASSITGVTEAFF.

The chain joins TRBV6-6 to TRBJ2-2; D perhaps matches TRBD2 (5 bases). Germline values: CDR1 MNHNY, CDR2 SVGAGI (reference sequence). This CDR3 is 14 amino acids long. V was shortened by 5 bases and J by 4 bases, with 11 bases between the two germline ends. CDR3 DNA: TGTGCCAGCAGTCGGGAATCGGGCACCGGGGAGCTGTTTTTT. As protein: CASSRESGTGELFF.

This clone came up a few times. The chain recombines TRBV9 with TRBJ2-1, with D hard to call. The V end lost 0 bases, the J end lost 0 bases, and 7 bases lay between the germline ends. Germline assignment: CDR1 SGDLS and CDR2 YYNGEE. CDR3 length equals 15 residues. The CDR3: CASSVVPSSYNEQFF. Written as DNA, the CDR3 is TGTGCCAGCAGCGTAGTCCCCAGCTCCTACAATGAGCAGTTCTTC. Complete variable domain (other parts from reference TRBV9 and TRBJ2-1): DSGVTQTPKHLITATGQRVTLRCSPRSGDLSVYWYQQSLDQGLQFLIQYYNGEERAKGNILERFSAQQFPDLHSELNLSSLELGDSALYFCASSVVPSSYNEQFFGPGTRLTVL.

V gene TRBV6-1 combines with J gene TRBJ1-2; 10 bases fit TRBD1. The V gene's germline CDR1 is MNHNS and CDR2 SASEGT. This CDR3 contains 14 residues. V dropped 8 bases and J dropped 3; count of bases not matched to a gene: 6. Written as DNA, the CDR3 is TGTGCCAGCTGGCCGGGACAGGGGTACTATGGCTACACCTTC. Its protein product is CASWPGQGYYGYTF.